This T cell receptor (beta chain) was captured in a study of human thymus T cells (dated by TCRdb to about 2020). With respect to the entire study: The study used eight infant thymus samples plus four related peripheral blood samples to characterize TCR alpha and beta repertoires. The infant donors were roughly 6 to 244 days old, and the cohort included six males and a couple of females.

The thymus tissue came from surgical resects taken out during corrective cardiac surgery. In Finland, the donors were immunologically healthy infants who were having open corrective cardiac surgery for congenital heart defects. Thymocytes were mechanically released from the tissue and were stored as pellets of roughly 9.5-30 million cells at -70 degrees C. A QIAsymphony instrument was used to extract genomic DNA from frozen cell pellets. The immunoSEQ multiplex PCR assay was used to amplify the TCRB and TCRAD loci from a standardized amount of quality-controlled genomic DNA. Amplicons spanned the V(D)J region at a length sufficient to cover the CDR3 and identify V and J genes. The commercial immunoSEQ service was used to sequence amplicons on an Illumina platform. Turning to the authors' computational methods: Primer bias and sequencing errors were corrected using previously described methods, and TCRAD and TCRB definitions followed the IMGT database. Analysis of the repertoires was done with immunoSEQ Analyzer 3.0 and VDJTools and included basic statistics, V/J segment usage, diversity estimates, rarefaction and pairwise overlap. Chao1, ChaoE, Efron-Thisted, Shannon and inverse Simpson indices were used to estimate diversity, which was also estimated on datasets down-sampled to the smallest sample. Repertoire overlap was assessed by strict matching of CDR3 nucleotide sequence, V gene and J gene, and clustering was done by Jaccard-based multidimensional scaling. TCRdb's version of the immuneACCESS table is confined to in-frame rearrangements and falls short of the full clone set. An unresolved V gene accounts for under half of the shortfall where checked; the remainder is of unknown origin. V, J and clone size derive from that table, while D and trimming were established from the DNA sequence. This sample is represented by some 130,000 clones; 90% to 95% of them were singletons. Around 0.024% of the sample comes from the top ten.

The V end loses 3 bases and the J end loses 3 bases, and a stretch of 12 bases separates them. Counted from cysteine to phenylalanine, this CDR3 has 15 amino acids. Only the CDR3 DNA stays, 45 bases, in frame from base 1. The germline V gene (reference sequence) specifies LNHNV as CDR1 and YYDKDF as CDR2. A word on this clone: Its antigen remains unidentified. Per-nucleotide qualities are absent, and no much larger clonotype sits a single base away.

Broader findings and caveats from the paper: Biased V and J gene segment usage appeared to be present in both thymic and peripheral blood repertoires. On average, thymus samples gave around 810,000 unique TCRB clonotypes, whereas blood samples gave 80,000 to 85,000. According to the related research, thymic TCR repertoires were highly overlapping among unrelated individuals.

The chain couples TRBV15 to TRBJ1-5, with a tentative D gene TRBD1 over 5 matching bases. This clonotype was sampled from a boy under three years old with a congenital heart defect but otherwise immunologically healthy. Input material: thymus tissue. The CDR3 protein: CATSSGDSPNQPQHF. The DNA is TGTGCCACCAGCAGTGGCGACAGCCCCAATCAGCCCCAGCATTTT.